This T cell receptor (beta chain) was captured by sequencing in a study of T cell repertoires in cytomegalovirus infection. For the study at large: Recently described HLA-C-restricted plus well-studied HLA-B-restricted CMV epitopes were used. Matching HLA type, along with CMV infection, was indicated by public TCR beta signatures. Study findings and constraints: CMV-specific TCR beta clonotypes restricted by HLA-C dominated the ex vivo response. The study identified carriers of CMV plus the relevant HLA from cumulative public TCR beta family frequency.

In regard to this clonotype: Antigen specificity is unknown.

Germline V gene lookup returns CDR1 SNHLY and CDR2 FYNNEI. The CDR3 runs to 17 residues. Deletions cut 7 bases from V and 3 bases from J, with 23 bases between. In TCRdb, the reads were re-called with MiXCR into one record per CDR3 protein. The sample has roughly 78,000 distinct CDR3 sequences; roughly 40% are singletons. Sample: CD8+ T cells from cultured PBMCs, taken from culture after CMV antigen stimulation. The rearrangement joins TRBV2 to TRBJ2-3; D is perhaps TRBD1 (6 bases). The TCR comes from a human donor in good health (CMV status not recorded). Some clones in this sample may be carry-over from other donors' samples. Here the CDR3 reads CASTPGWGRSLTDTQYF. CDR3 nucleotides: TGTGCCAGCACCCCGGGGTGGGGGCGCTCCCTGACAGATACGCAGTATTTT. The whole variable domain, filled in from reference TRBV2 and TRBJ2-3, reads EPEVTQTPSHQVTQMGQEVILRCVPISNHLYFYWYRQILGQKVEFLVSFYNNEISEKSEIFDDQFSVERPDGSNFTLKIRSTKLEDSAMYFCASTPGWGRSLTDTQYFGPGTRLTVL.